The clone carrying this T cell receptor (beta chain) was found many times. Antigen unknown. The data are from a study of T cells in Graves' hyperthyroidism and ophthalmopathy. As for the study in general: Peripheral blood was secured at the point of initial diagnosis, before any treatment.

Authors of the study amplified TCR beta CDR3 regions from RNA transcripts. HTBI primers were employed in a first-round RT-PCR of the TCR CDR3. TCRdb re-called the multiplex PCR reads with MiXCR, one entry per CDR3 protein. The table has 400,000 to 500,000 distinct CDR3 sequences, about an eighth seen once. General study results and limits: Blood also showed most of the thyroid clonotypes that were expanded above 0.001. Ophthalmopathy, which appeared later, was predicted by the model a median approximately six months before onset.

V was clipped by 7 bases and J by 4 bases, with 17 bases between them. The germline V gene encodes CDR1 MNHNS and CDR2 SASEGT. CDR3 size: 15 residues. The source of this sequence is a woman younger than 35 with Graves' hyperthyroidism. V is TRBV6-1 and J is TRBJ2-1; D might be TRBD1 (5 bases). Material: blood. The CDR3, as DNA: TGTGCCAGCACCCATCAGGGCGCACAATACAATGAGCAGTTCTTC. Protein product: CASTHQGAQYNEQFF.